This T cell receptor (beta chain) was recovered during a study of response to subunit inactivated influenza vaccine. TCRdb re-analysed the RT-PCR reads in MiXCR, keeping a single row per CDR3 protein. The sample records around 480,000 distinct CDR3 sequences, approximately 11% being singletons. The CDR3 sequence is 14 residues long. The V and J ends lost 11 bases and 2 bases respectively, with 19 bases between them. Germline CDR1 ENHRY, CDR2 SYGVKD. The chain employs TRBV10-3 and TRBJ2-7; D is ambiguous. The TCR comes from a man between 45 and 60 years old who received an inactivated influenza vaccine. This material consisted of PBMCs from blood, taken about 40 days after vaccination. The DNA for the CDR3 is TGTGCCTCTTCTGGACGAGCCGGCGCCTACGAGCAGTACTTC. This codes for CASSGRAGAYEQYF.